Each of the 8 T cell receptor beta chains below was sequenced from the same sample in a study of blood T cell repertoires in COVID-19. This table comes from immunoSEQ multiplex PCR, and its TCRdb copy is limited to in-frame clones, with some not included. Of some 46,000 clones listed, around 79% are singletons. The sequenced sample consisted of peripheral blood. Receptors were obtained from a woman aged 55-70 years with acute or convalescent COVID-19.

V gene TRBV15 combines with J gene TRBJ1-1; 7 bases map to TRBD1. V lost 5 bases and J lost 1; bases outside the gene matches: 10. The CDR3 sequence is 16 residues long. Germline assignment: CDR1 LNHNV and CDR2 YYDKDF (reference sequence). The CDR3, as DNA: TGTGCCACCAGCTATGAGGTCCGGACAGGGAACACTGAAGCTTTCTTT. Protein product: CATSYEVRTGNTEAFF. The full variable domain, in which reference TRBV15 and TRBJ1-1 provide the parts outside the CDR3, is DAMVIQNPRYQVTQFGKPVTLSCSQTLNHNVMYWYQQKSSQAPKLLFHYYDKDFNNEADTPDNFQSRRPNTSFCFLDIRSPGLGDTAMYLCATSYEVRTGNTEAFFGQGTRLTVV.

The genes are TRBV10-1 and TRBJ1-2; D is uncertain. The CDR3 has 14 residues. In germline, CDR1 is WNHNN, CDR2 SYGVQD (reference sequence). CDR3 region: CVTYFEDKVGGYTF. CDR3 DNA sequence: TGCGTGACTTACTTTGAGGATAAAGTAGGTGGCTACACCTTC.

This clone was observed a handful of times. This chain connects TRBV2 to TRBJ1-3; D gene unclear. The ends were cut back, 6 bases at V and 4 bases at J, with 7 bases in the middle. CDR1 is SNHLY and CDR2 is FYNNEI in the germline V gene. The CDR3 is 12 residues long. CDR3 region: CASRNQGNTIYF. The CDR3, as DNA: TGTGCCAGCAGAAACCAGGGAAACACCATATATTTT.

The chain is built from TRBV6-1 and TRBJ1-6, with D unclear. The germline V gene encodes CDR1 MNHNS and CDR2 SASEGT. The V gene lost 1 base and the J gene lost 7 bases, with 11 bases spanning the gap. The CDR3 totals 15 residues. Here the CDR3 reads CASSEGLPENSPLHF. Here the CDR3 DNA reads TGTGCCAGCAGTGAAGGTCTGCCAGAAAATTCACCCCTCCACTTT.

The chain combines TRBV9 with TRBJ1-1; D gene unclear. Germline V gives CDR1 SGDLS, CDR2 YYNGEE. This CDR3 region has 14 residues. V was shortened by 3 bases and J by 4 bases, with 13 bases between the two germline ends. CDR3 sequence (DNA): TGTGCCAGCAGCGAGGGCAACCGGGGCACTGAAGCTTTCTTT. It specifies CASSEGNRGTEAFF.

The rearrangement links TRBV27 to TRBJ2-1; unclear D gene. The V end lost 8 bases, the J end lost 0 bases, and 11 bases lay between the germline ends. The CDR3 spans 14 residues. Looked up from germline, CDR1 is MNHEY and CDR2 is SMNVEV (reference sequence). Here the CDR3 DNA reads TGTGCCAGCGCTTGGGCGTACTCCTACAATGAGCAGTTCTTC. Translation gives CASAWAYSYNEQFF.

CDR3 in amino acids: CASRSTGGTTDTQYF. The CDR3 nucleotides are TGCGCCAGCAGATCCACGGGGGGAACCACAGATACGCAGTATTTT. This chain links TRBV5-1 with TRBJ2-3; 7 positions match TRBD2. Germline CDR1 reads SGHRS; CDR2 reads YFSETQ. The J segment lost 2 bases and the V segment lost 5 bases, leaving 8 bases of the junction unmatched. The CDR3 loop spans 15 amino acids.

The chain has TRBV7-9 and TRBJ2-4; weak D call: TRBD1 (5 bases). This CDR3 contains 13 residues. V was clipped by 1 base and J by 8 bases, with 9 bases between them. CDR1 and CDR2 from the germline V gene are SEHNR and FQNEAQ (reference sequence). The CDR3, as DNA: TGTGCCAGCAGCTTAGAGGGGTGGGACATTCAGTACTTC. Protein sequence: CASSLEGWDIQYF.